One and the same sample provided the 27 T cell receptor beta chains below, sequenced in a study of T cell repertoires in cytomegalovirus infection. TCRdb re-analysed the reads in MiXCR, keeping a single row per CDR3 protein. The table lists almost 300,000 distinct CDR3 sequences, about 9.1% of them singletons. The sequenced sample was PBMCs. The receptors here all came from a human donor in good health (CMV status not recorded). Some clones in this sample may be carry-over from other donors' samples.

This clonotype was observed many times. The V and J genes are TRBV4-1 and TRBJ2-7; 11 bases are a match to TRBD2. Trimming cost V 4 bases and J 3 bases; bases outside gene matches: 5. Germline-derived CDR1 and CDR2 are MGHRA and YSYEKL. CDR3 length: 15 residues. The CDR3 DNA reads as TGCGCCAGCAGCCGATCCGGGACTAGCGGCTACGAGCAGTACTTC. Translation: CASSRSGTSGYEQYF.

This clonotype has a count of ten or more. The J gene is TRBJ2-2, the V gene TRBV2, with D tentatively TRBD1 (5 bases). Germline V CDR1 and CDR2: SNHLY, FYNNEI. The CDR3 length is 16 residues. V lost 4 bases to trimming and J lost 1 base, with 13 bases between them. DNA of the CDR3: TGTGCCAGCAGTGGGGGCAGGCGAAAGAACACCGGGGAGCTGTTTTTT. Translating it yields CASSGGRRKNTGELFF.

At least ten counts were recorded for this clonotype. The chain uses TRBV7-2 and TRBJ2-3, with 8 bases matching TRBD2. Trimming cost V 5 bases and J 0 bases; bases outside gene matches: 4. There are 15 residues in the CDR3. The V gene's germline CDR1 is SGHTA and CDR2 FQGNSA. CDR3 DNA sequence: TGTGCCAGCAGCCCAAGACTAGCGAGCACAGATACGCAGTATTTT. Its translation is CASSPRLASTDTQYF.

This clonotype has a count of ten or more. The chain employs TRBV29-1 and TRBJ2-1; either TRBD1 or TRBD2 may supply D (5 bases each). CDR3 length: 17 residues. Germline V lookup: CDR1 SQVTM, CDR2 ANQGSEA. V gave up 0 bases and J gave up 0 bases, with 15 bases separating them. CDR3 protein: CSVEDLGGLSSYNEQFF. As DNA, the CDR3 is TGCAGCGTTGAAGATCTTGGGGGTTTAAGCTCCTACAATGAGCAGTTCTTC.

There are many counts of this clonotype. CDR3: CSARTSGGSYNEQFF. DNA of the CDR3: TGCAGTGCCAGGACTAGCGGGGGGTCCTACAATGAGCAGTTCTTC. V gene TRBV20-1 combines with J gene TRBJ2-1; TRBD2 matches 14 bases. V gave up 6 bases and J gave up 1 base; unmatched junction bases: 2. The germline V gene encodes CDR1 DFQATT and CDR2 SNEGSKA (reference sequence). The CDR3 covers 15 residues.

This clonotype was observed at least ten times. The chain is built from TRBV10-2 and TRBJ2-1, with 11 bases aligning to TRBD2. The germline V gene has CDR1 WSHSY and CDR2 SAAADI. Germline trimming cut 6 bases from V and 0 bases from J; bases unmatched to any gene: 7. The length of the CDR3 is 17 residues. The CDR3 sequence: CASSEMGLAVSYNEQFF. Written as DNA, the CDR3 is TGCGCCAGCAGCGAAATGGGACTAGCGGTCTCCTACAATGAGCAGTTCTTC.

This clonotype came up many times. The chain links TRBV20-1 to TRBJ1-1; no firm D call. V lost 4 bases and J lost 5, with 14 bases in between. This CDR3 is 13 amino acids long. Per germline, CDR1 DFQATT and CDR2 SNEGSKA (reference sequence). CDR3 region: CSATGLGRTEAFF. CDR3 bases: TGCAGTGCTACAGGTCTGGGGAGGACTGAAGCTTTCTTT.

This clonotype was observed at least ten times. The V and J genes are TRBV7-9 and TRBJ2-1, with 8 bases aligning to TRBD1. V lost 5 bases, J lost 6 bases, and 3 bases stayed unmatched. Germline V gives CDR1 SEHNR, CDR2 FQNEAQ (reference sequence). The CDR3 extends over 13 amino acids. DNA of the CDR3: TGTGCCAGCAGCACAGGGACAGGCAATGAGCAGTTCTTC. It yields the protein CASSTGTGNEQFF.

In its sample, this clonotype was seen many times. The J gene is TRBJ1-1, the V gene TRBV7-3, with TRBD1 matching 7 bases. Germline V lookup: CDR1 SGHTA, CDR2 FQGTGA. The V gene end was trimmed by 5 bases and the J gene end by 0 bases; junction bases not matched to a gene: 15. The CDR3 sequence is 18 residues long. This CDR3 is CASSLGARTGGMNTEAFF. CDR3 in DNA: TGTGCCAGCAGCCTAGGGGCCAGGACAGGCGGGATGAACACTGAAGCTTTCTTT.

This sequence joins TRBV28 and TRBJ2-3, with TRBD2 identical over 13 bases. Germline trimming cut 6 bases from V and 2 bases from J; bases unmatched to any gene: 11. This CDR3 has 18 amino acids. CDR1 and CDR2 from the germline V gene are MDHEN and SYDVKM. The CDR3 region has the DNA TGTGCCAGCAGCCTCCCTAGGGGACTAGCGGGGAACACAGATACGCAGTATTTT. Amino acids: CASSLPRGLAGNTDTQYF.

The V call is TRBV20-1, the J call TRBJ2-3; 10 positions agree with TRBD2. V lost 3 bases to trimming and J lost 4 bases; unmatched junction nucleotides: 10. The CDR3 extends over 16 amino acids. Germline assignment: CDR1 DFQATT and CDR2 SNEGSKA (reference sequence). The CDR3 region has the DNA TGCAGTGCTAGGCTAATTAGCGGGGGGTATCCAGATACGCAGTATTTT. This translates into CSARLISGGYPDTQYF.

This clonotype was seen more than once but under ten times. The gene calls are TRBV19 and TRBJ1-1; perhaps TRBD1 as D (5 bases). The CDR3 is 12 amino acids. Germline V gene sequence: CDR1 LNHDA, CDR2 SQIVND (reference sequence). V lost 6 bases, J lost 0 bases, and 5 bases lay in between. This chain's CDR3 is CASRGVNTEAFF. The CDR3 coding sequence is TGTGCCAGTAGGGGGGTGAACACTGAAGCTTTCTTT.

Many counts were recorded for this clonotype. J is TRBJ1-4 and V is TRBV28; D unresolved. Germline CDR1 and CDR2: MDHEN and SYDVKM. Between the trimmed V and J ends, which lost 3 bases and 6 bases, there was a span of 14 bases. The length of the CDR3 is 15 residues. The chain's CDR3 is CASSFEQAKDEKLFF. CDR3 DNA sequence: TGTGCCAGCAGTTTTGAGCAGGCGAAGGATGAAAAACTGTTTTTT.

Ten or more counts support this clonotype. This chain connects TRBV6-5 to TRBJ1-1, with D hard to call. Germline loops: CDR1 MNHEY, CDR2 SVGAGI. V gave up 2 bases and J gave up 1 base, with 11 bases separating them. The CDR3 runs to 15 residues. The DNA for the CDR3 is TGTGCCAGCAGTTACGAGAACCCTCGGAACACTGAAGCTTTCTTT. This translates into CASSYENPRNTEAFF.

This chain links TRBV5-1 with TRBJ2-1; the D gene is possibly TRBD2 (5 bases). This CDR3 spans 15 amino acids. Looked up from germline, CDR1 is SGHRS and CDR2 is YFSETQ. V was shortened by 5 bases and J by 0 bases, with 12 bases between the two germline ends. DNA for the CDR3: TGCGCCAGCAGACCGATAACTAGCTCCTACAATGAGCAGTTCTTC. This translates into CASRPITSSYNEQFF.

This clonotype has only a few counts. V usage is TRBV20-1 and J usage is TRBJ1-5, with TRBD1 identical over 7 bases. The V segment lost 3 bases and the J segment 7 bases; nucleotides outside the gene matches: 9. The germline gives CDR1 DFQATT, CDR2 SNEGSKA (reference sequence). The CDR3 runs 14 residues. CDR3 protein: CSASPQGNGQPQHF. Written as DNA, the CDR3 is TGCAGTGCTAGCCCACAGGGGAACGGACAGCCCCAGCATTTT.

J is TRBJ2-1 and V is TRBV20-1; 7 bases line up with TRBD2. The CDR3 runs 14 residues. The J segment lost 4 bases and the V segment lost 6 bases, leaving 9 bases of the junction unmatched. Germline-derived CDR1 and CDR2 are DFQATT and SNEGSKA (reference sequence). The chain's CDR3 is CSAPTSSGYNEQFF. The CDR3 nucleotides are TGCAGTGCCCCTACGAGTAGCGGGTACAATGAGCAGTTCTTC.

In this sample, this clonotype turned up many times. This sequence joins TRBV29-1 and TRBJ2-7; TRBD1 might be the D (6 bases). The germline V and J ends were trimmed by 1 base and 1 base, with 11 bases remaining between them. There are 14 residues in the CDR3. The germline V gene encodes CDR1 SQVTM and CDR2 ANQGSEA. The chain's CDR3 is CSVEGVRGSYEQYF. The CDR3 bases are TGCAGCGTTGAAGGGGTCAGGGGTTCCTACGAGCAGTACTTC.

The gene calls are TRBV11-2 and TRBJ1-3; the D is unclear. The CDR3 is made up of 14 amino acids. CDR1 is SGHAT, CDR2 FQNNGV, per germline. Trimming cost V 3 bases and J 4 bases, with 10 bases left between them. The CDR3 nucleotides are TGTGCCAGCAGCTTGACTGACGGCGGAAACACCATATATTTT. Its protein product is CASSLTDGGNTIYF.

This clonotype was found many times. The V call is TRBV5-1, the J call TRBJ1-2, with D possibly TRBD1 on 5 matching bases. V lost 3 bases and J 8 bases, leaving 8 bases between the germline ends. The CDR3 has 11 residues. CDR1 is SGHRS, CDR2 YFSETQ, per germline. The CDR3 protein is CASSSDIGYTF. The CDR3 DNA reads TGCGCCAGCAGCTCGGACATCGGCTACACCTTC.

This clonotype was recorded a few times. The chain joins TRBV6-4 to TRBJ2-2, with D tentatively TRBD2 (6 bases). CDR1 MRHNA and CDR2 SNTAGT come from the germline V gene. The germline V and J ends were trimmed by 8 bases and 1 base, with 8 bases remaining between them. There are 13 residues in the CDR3. CDR3 protein: CASRRENTGELFF. In DNA form, the CDR3 reads TGTGCCAGCCGGAGGGAGAACACCGGGGAGCTGTTTTTT.

The gene calls are TRBV4-1 and TRBJ1-3; no reliable D call. This CDR3 has 16 residues. The V gene lost 1 base and the J gene lost 4 bases, with 14 bases spanning the gap. Germline V gene sequence: CDR1 MGHRA, CDR2 YSYEKL. The chain's CDR3 is CASSQGEGDVGNTIYF. CDR3 bases: TGCGCCAGCAGCCAAGGCGAGGGAGATGTAGGAAACACCATATATTTT.

In this sample, this clonotype turned up many times. This chain links TRBV28 with TRBJ1-1, with a possible D match to TRBD1 (5 bases). V was pared by 3 bases and J by 2 bases, with 13 bases between. The CDR3 totals 15 residues. The germline CDR1 and CDR2 sequences are MDHEN and SYDVKM. The CDR3 DNA is TGTGCCAGCAGTTTTGTGAGGACATTCAACACTGAAGCTTTCTTT. Encoded protein: CASSFVRTFNTEAFF.

The V gene is TRBV20-1, the J gene TRBJ1-1, with D maybe TRBD1 (6 bases). V was clipped by 6 bases and J by 0 bases, with 11 bases between them. Germline-derived CDR1 and CDR2 are DFQATT and SNEGSKA (reference sequence). The CDR3 sequence is 13 residues long. The CDR3 bases are TGCAGTGCCGGGGACACCTTGAACACTGAAGCTTTCTTT. It codes for CSAGDTLNTEAFF.

At least ten counts were recorded for this clonotype. The rearrangement links TRBV5-1 to TRBJ2-5; D perhaps matches TRBD1 (5 bases). The CDR3 loop spans 14 amino acids. Trimming cost V 2 bases and J 5 bases, with 13 bases left between them. Germline CDR1 is SGHRS and CDR2 is YFSETQ. In DNA form, the CDR3 reads TGCGCCAGCAGCTTAACAGGCCACTCGGAGACCCAGTACTTC. This translates into CASSLTGHSETQYF.

V and J are TRBV15 and TRBJ2-1, with a weak D call TRBD2 (5 bases). V was shortened by 0 bases and J by 0 bases, with 9 bases between the two germline ends. Germline CDR1 is LNHNV and CDR2 is YYDKDF (reference sequence). This CDR3 region has 16 residues. The CDR3 DNA follows: TGTGCCACCAGCAGAGAGCCGGGGTTCTCCTACAATGAGCAGTTCTTC. Protein product: CATSREPGFSYNEQFF.

The rearrangement uses TRBV19 and TRBJ1-5; TRBD1 aligns across 8 bases. This CDR3 is 13 amino acids long. Germline V gene sequence: CDR1 LNHDA, CDR2 SQIVND (reference sequence). V lost 9 bases and J lost 4; bases outside the gene matches: 5. The CDR3 DNA reads as TGTGCCAGCTTCGGGACAGGAAATCAGCCCCAGCATTTT. Protein product: CASFGTGNQPQHF.